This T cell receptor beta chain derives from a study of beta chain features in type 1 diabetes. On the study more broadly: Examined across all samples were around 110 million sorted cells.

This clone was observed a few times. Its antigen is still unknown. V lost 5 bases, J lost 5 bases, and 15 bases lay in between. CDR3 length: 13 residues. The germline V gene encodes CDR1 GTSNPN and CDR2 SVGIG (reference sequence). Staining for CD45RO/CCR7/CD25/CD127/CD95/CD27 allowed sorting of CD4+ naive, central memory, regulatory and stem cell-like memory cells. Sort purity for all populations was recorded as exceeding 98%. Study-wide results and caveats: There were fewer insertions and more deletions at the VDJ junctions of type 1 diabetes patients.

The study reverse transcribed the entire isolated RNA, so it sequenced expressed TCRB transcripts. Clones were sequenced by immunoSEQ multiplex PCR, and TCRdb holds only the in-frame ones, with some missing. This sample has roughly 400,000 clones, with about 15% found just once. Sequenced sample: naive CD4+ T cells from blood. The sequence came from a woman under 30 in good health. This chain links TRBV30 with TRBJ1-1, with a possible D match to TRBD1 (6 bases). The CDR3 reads CAWGISQGTEAFF. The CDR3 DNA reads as TGTGCCTGGGGGATTTCACAGGGAACTGAAGCTTTCTTT.